The 25 T cell receptor beta chains below all came from one sample that was sequenced in a study of early T cells in non-severe SARS-CoV-2 infection. TCRdb reprocessed the 5' RACE reads with MiXCR, giving one entry per CDR3 protein. This table holds 45,000 or so distinct CDR3 sequences, about 4% found once. Sequencing input: whole blood. The source is an adult who was a healthcare worker with PCR-confirmed SARS-CoV-2 infection or an uninfected control (not recorded which).

This clonotype was counted only a few times. J is TRBJ2-1 and V is TRBV4-1; 7 nucleotides agree with TRBD1. This CDR3 is built from 16 residues. Trimming removed 0 bases from V and 2 bases from J; junction bases left unmatched: 4. The V gene's germline CDR1 is MGHRA and CDR2 YSYEKL. The chain's CDR3 is CASSQEATGAYNEQFF. CDR3 sequence (DNA): TGCGCCAGCAGCCAAGAAGCCACAGGGGCCTACAATGAGCAGTTCTTC.

This clonotype was counted at least ten times. The chain has TRBV30 and TRBJ2-3; 10 bases align to TRBD1. The J segment lost 5 bases and the V segment lost 2 bases, leaving 7 bases of the junction unmatched. This CDR3 comprises 15 residues. Per germline, CDR1 GTSNPN and CDR2 SVGIG (reference sequence). CDR3 in DNA: TGTGCCTGGAGTCGACAGGGGGCATTGCAAGATACGCAGTATTTT. It encodes CAWSRQGALQDTQYF.

This clonotype was seen repeatedly, ten times or more. V and J are TRBV12-3 or TRBV12-4 and TRBJ2-2; 9 positions agree with TRBD1. With 6 bases clipped from V and 9 bases from J, the junction kept 11 bases outside the gene matches. This CDR3 is built from 15 residues. The CDR3 sequence: CASRRGQGGIRELFF. CDR3 nucleotides: TGTGCCAGCAGACGGGGACAGGGAGGCATTAGGGAGCTGTTTTTT.

As concerns this clonotype: The conserved phenylalanine or tryptophan normally closing the CDR3 is absent here, so this likely arose from a read error. The V and J genes are TRBV14 and TRBJ2-7, with D perhaps matching TRBD1 (6 bases). Trimming cost V 6 bases and J 6 bases, with 21 bases left between them. CDR1 is SGHDN and CDR2 is FVKESK in the germline V gene. The CDR3 loop spans 15 amino acids. As DNA, the CDR3 is TGTGCCAGCAGAAGAACCGGGACACGGCCCGGCGAGCAGTACTAC. This encodes CASRRTGTRPGEQYY.

This clonotype was counted at least ten times. CDR3 loop: CASSPGANEQFF. CDR3 coding DNA: TGTGCCAGCAGCCCGGGTGCTAATGAGCAGTTCTTC. The rearrangement joins TRBV7-8 to TRBJ2-1; D is ambiguous. The CDR3 loop spans 12 amino acids. In germline, CDR1 is SGHVS, CDR2 FQNEAQ. Trimming removed 5 bases at V and 7 bases at J, with 9 bases between.

About this clonotype itself: A read error may be the cause here, since a much bigger clone is one base away. The rearrangement links TRBV5-6 to TRBJ1-2; D may be TRBD1 (5 bases). Germline lookup yields CDR1 SGHDT and CDR2 YYEEEE. CDR3 length: 14 amino acids. DNA of the CDR3: TGTGCCGGCAGCCAGGGACGGAGGAACTATGGCTACACCTTC. Its translation: CAGSQGRRNYGYTF.

In its sample, this clonotype was seen many times. This sequence joins TRBV11-3 and TRBJ2-3; D is undetermined. Deletions cut 0 bases from V and 4 bases from J, with 8 bases between. The CDR3 sequence is 14 residues long. The germline V gene encodes CDR1 SGHNT and CDR2 YENEEA. The CDR3 DNA reads as TGTGCCAGCAGCTTAGAACAGCTCGCAGATACGCAGTATTTT. This codes for CASSLEQLADTQYF.

This clonotype was detected many times. The chain couples TRBV29-1 to TRBJ2-2; TRBD1 is a possible D gene (6 bases). The CDR3 contains 14 residues. Looked up from germline, CDR1 is SQVTM and CDR2 is ANQGSEA. The V end was cut by 3 bases, the J end by 0 bases, with 8 bases between. CDR3 nucleotide sequence: TGCAGCGTTGAGGGACAAACGAACACCGGGGAGCTGTTTTTT. Amino acids: CSVEGQTNTGELFF.

This clonotype was recorded at least ten times. The chain has TRBV5-1 and TRBJ2-3; 8 bases line up with TRBD2. The CDR3 has 18 residues. Germline CDR1 reads SGHRS; CDR2 reads YFSETQ. Trimming at V came to 4 bases and at J to 3 bases, leaving 16 bases not matched to a gene. Here the CDR3 reads CASSRRATGGAGTDTQYF. The CDR3 nucleotides read TGCGCCAGCAGCAGGAGGGCTACCGGGGGGGCCGGGACAGATACGCAGTATTTT.

This clonotype came up many times. The chain couples TRBV29-1 to TRBJ1-1; no clear D gene. The V and J ends lost 1 base and 4 bases respectively, with 10 bases between them. From germline, CDR1 is SQVTM and CDR2 ANQGSEA. CDR3 length: 13 amino acids. For the CDR3, the DNA is TGCAGCGTTGAAGGGCAGGTGCGCACTGAAGCTTTCTTT. Its translation: CSVEGQVRTEAFF.

This clonotype was detected ten times or more. The chain is built from TRBV3-1 and TRBJ2-5, with 12 bases fitting TRBD1. V lost 3 bases to trimming and J lost 3 bases; unmatched junction nucleotides: 14. From germline, CDR1 is LGHDT and CDR2 YNNKEL (reference sequence). This CDR3 has 19 amino acids. The CDR3 region is CASSHVMAAGTGGEETQYF. The CDR3 DNA sequence: TGTGCCAGCAGCCATGTTATGGCAGCTGGGACAGGGGGCGAAGAGACCCAGTACTTC.

This clonotype has more than one count but fewer than ten. The gene calls are TRBV3-1 and TRBJ1-2; D is undetermined. The CDR3 covers 17 residues. The V end lost 0 bases, the J end lost 4 bases, and 18 bases lay between the germline ends. Germline CDR1 is LGHDT and CDR2 is YNNKEL (reference sequence). The CDR3 DNA follows: TGTGCCAGCAGCCAAGATGTGGTCGGGGTGGTATCCTATGGCTACACCTTC. Translation gives CASSQDVVGVVSYGYTF. Complete variable domain (other parts from reference TRBV3-1 and TRBJ1-2): DTAVSQTPKYLVTQMGNDKSIKCEQNLGHDTMYWYKQDSKKFLKIMFSYNNKELIINETVPNRFSPKSPDKAHLNLHINSLELGDSAVYFCASSQDVVGVVSYGYTFGSGTRLTVV.

This clonotype has a count of ten or more. The chain links TRBV20-1 to TRBJ2-2; D is unresolved. Germline assignment: CDR1 DFQATT and CDR2 SNEGSKA (reference sequence). V shed 2 bases and J shed 5 bases, with 12 bases lying between them. The CDR3 has 14 residues. The CDR3 here is CSARTGPETGELFF. The CDR3 DNA follows: TGCAGTGCTAGAACCGGGCCCGAGACCGGGGAGCTGTTTTTT.

This clonotype was seen at least ten times. The CDR3 coding sequence is TGTGCCAGCTCTCCCCCCAGGTCAAATTCACCCCTCCACTTT. Its translation is CASSPPRSNSPLHF. The chain combines TRBV18 with TRBJ1-6; D gene ambiguous. V lost 6 bases, J lost 7 bases, and 13 bases lay in between. The CDR3 runs to 14 residues. From germline, CDR1 is KGHSH and CDR2 LQKENI.

Many counts were recorded for this clonotype. The rearrangement links TRBV12-3 or TRBV12-4 to TRBJ2-1; 11 nucleotides line up with TRBD2. The CDR3 length is 14 residues. J lost 6 bases, V lost 6 bases, and 4 bases had no gene match. Written as DNA, the CDR3 is TGTGCCAGCAGCCTCGGGACTAGCGGCAATGAGCAGTTCTTC. It translates to CASSLGTSGNEQFF.

This clonotype was observed many times. The chain carries TRBV6-5 and TRBJ1-5; D ambiguous. Trimming shortened V by 6 bases and J by 2 bases, and 8 bases separated the two germline ends. This CDR3 is built from 13 residues. Germline CDR1 MNHEY, CDR2 SVGAGI. CDR3 nucleotides: TGTGCCAGCAGCCAAGGTGGCAATCAGCCCCAGCATTTT. Translated, it gives CASSQGGNQPQHF.

This clonotype was seen only a few times. The genes are TRBV20-1 and TRBJ1-3; maybe TRBD1 (6 bases). The CDR3 sequence is 15 residues long. Trimming took 6 bases from V and 0 from J, leaving 15 bases between them. CDR1 is DFQATT and CDR2 is SNEGSKA in the germline V gene (reference sequence). CDR3 nucleotide sequence: TGCAGTGCGACGACAGGAACTAGCTCTGGAAACACCATATATTTT. This codes for CSATTGTSSGNTIYF.

V is TRBV13 and J is TRBJ2-3; 9 bases fit TRBD2. Trimming at V came to 5 bases and at J to 0 bases, leaving 12 bases not matched to a gene. The V gene's germline CDR1 is PRHDT and CDR2 FYEKMQ (reference sequence). The CDR3 is 18 residues long. Here the CDR3 reads CASSGGAGGTISTDTQYF. The DNA of the CDR3 is TGTGCCAGCAGCGGCGGTGCGGGGGGGACGATAAGCACAGATACGCAGTATTTT.

This clonotype is labeled as medium-sized. The rearrangement joins TRBV10-2 to TRBJ1-3; TRBD1 aligns across 7 bases. Germline V gives CDR1 WSHSY, CDR2 SAAADI. V was pared by 4 bases and J by 2 bases, with 5 bases of the junction left unmatched. The CDR3 contains 15 residues. The CDR3 is CASSAQTGPGNTIYF. The CDR3 DNA reads TGCGCCAGCAGTGCACAGACAGGGCCTGGAAACACCATATATTTT.

This clonotype was recorded many times. The chain uses TRBV7-3 and TRBJ1-1; D perhaps matches TRBD1 (6 bases). CDR1 is SGHTA and CDR2 is FQGTGA in the germline V gene. The V end was cut by 1 base, the J end by 3 bases, with 12 bases between. This CDR3 contains 15 residues. CDR3: CASSLNQGRYTEAFF. The DNA of the CDR3 is TGTGCCAGCAGCTTAAATCAGGGGCGGTACACTGAAGCTTTCTTT.

This clonotype has ten or more counts. The V gene is TRBV7-9, the J gene TRBJ2-1; possibly TRBD2 for D (7 bases). The CDR3 has 15 amino acids. From germline, CDR1 is SEHNR and CDR2 FQNEAQ (reference sequence). The V and J ends lost 5 bases and 6 bases respectively, with 17 bases between them. In nucleotides, the CDR3 is TGTGCCAGCAGCCCGAGGGGGGGAGGGCCCAATGAGCAGTTCTTC. Translating it yields CASSPRGGGPNEQFF.

The table lists this clonotype with many counts. The chain links TRBV7-2 to TRBJ2-1, with TRBD1 matching over 7 bases. The CDR3 is 14 amino acids. After removal of 3 bases from V and 7 bases from J, the junction contained 6 bases not matched to a gene. Germline CDR1 reads SGHTA; CDR2 reads FQGNSA. The CDR3 bases are TGTGCCAGCAGCTTGACAGGGTTCGTTAATGAGCAGTTCTTC. The encoded protein is CASSLTGFVNEQFF.

The CDR3 DNA reads as TGTGCCAGCAGTTTTACAGGGAGGACTAATGAAAAACTGTTTTTT. This gives the protein CASSFTGRTNEKLFF. The gene calls are TRBV6-1 and TRBJ1-4, with D perhaps TRBD1 (6 bases). The CDR3 spans 15 residues. The V gene lost 5 bases and the J gene lost 2 bases, with 12 bases spanning the gap. Germline V lookup: CDR1 MNHNS, CDR2 SASEGT.

The rearrangement links TRBV10-3 to TRBJ2-7; D unresolved. Trimming removed 2 bases at V and 2 bases at J, with 7 bases between. The CDR3 runs 13 residues. CDR1 ENHRY and CDR2 SYGVKD come from the germline V gene. The CDR3 region has the DNA TGTGCCATCAGTGAGGGAGCGACCTACGAGCAGTACTTC. It specifies CAISEGATYEQYF.

This clonotype showed up many times. This chain connects TRBV7-3 to TRBJ2-2; 8 bases align to TRBD1. The V and J ends lost 5 bases and 3 bases, in that order; junction bases with no gene match: 11. CDR3 size: 17 residues. Germline V gives CDR1 SGHTA, CDR2 FQGTGA. The CDR3 is CASSSLQGEWDTGELFF. The DNA for the CDR3 is TGTGCCAGCAGCAGCCTACAGGGGGAGTGGGACACCGGGGAGCTGTTTTTT.